Sequencing of this TCR beta chain was carried out in a study of cytomegalovirus exposure and HLA in healthy donors. Trimming cost V 6 bases and J 2 bases, with 16 bases left between them. The V gene's germline CDR1 is MNHEY and CDR2 SVGAGI. This CDR3 has 15 amino acids. 60 Vbeta and 13 Jbeta primers were used in PCR. Generated by immunoSEQ multiplex PCR, the TCRdb table keeps only in-frame clones and is missing some. The sample has some 150,000 clones, around 76% seen once. Study-wide findings and caveats: Analyses of presence and absence presupposed an approximately uniform sequencing depth across donors. When analyzed later, a missense DCLRE1C variant was found to be linked to TCR beta V- and J-gene trimming.

Turning to this clone: The target antigen is unknown.

The chain links TRBV6-5 to TRBJ2-5; D perhaps matches TRBD2 (7 bases). This TCR came from a man in his sixties in good health and CMV-seronegative. The specimen sequenced was PBMCs. Here the CDR3 reads CASRKSGGGQETQYF. The CDR3 nucleotides are TGTGCCAGCAGAAAATCGGGGGGCGGACAAGAGACCCAGTACTTC.